The 5 T cell receptor beta chains below were found in one sample sequenced in a study of blood T cell repertoires in COVID-19. The table came from immunoSEQ multiplex PCR; TCRdb's copy has only in-frame clones and leaves some out. The sample shows approximately 61,000 clones, around 88% of them seen only once. Sequencing was done on a sample of peripheral blood. These receptors came from a woman of 80 years or more with active COVID-19.

The V and J genes are TRBV5-4 and TRBJ1-4; D is possibly TRBD1 (6 bases). The CDR3 length is 14 residues. V was cut by 3 bases and J by 3 bases, with 9 bases left in between. From germline, CDR1 is SGHNT and CDR2 YYREEE (reference sequence). CDR3 amino acids: CASSYKGANEKLFF. CDR3 nucleotides: TGTGCCAGCAGCTACAAGGGGGCTAATGAAAAACTGTTTTTT.

The chain links TRBV6-5 to TRBJ1-6; D might be TRBD1 (5 bases). With 5 bases removed from V and 4 bases from J, the gap between germline ends came to 9 bases. The germline CDR1 and CDR2 sequences are MNHEY and SVGAGI. The CDR3 spans 14 residues. CDR3 protein: CASSPQVYNSPLHF. As DNA, the CDR3 is TGTGCCAGCAGTCCACAGGTGTATAATTCACCCCTCCACTTT.

This rearrangement joins TRBV11-3 to TRBJ2-5; weak D call: TRBD2 (6 bases). V lost 5 bases to trimming and J lost 1 base, with 11 bases between them. Germline CDR1 is SGHNT and CDR2 is YENEEA. CDR3 length equals 14 residues. The DNA of the CDR3 is TGTGCCAGCAGCAAAGGGACTGTCCAAGAGACCCAGTACTTC. Its translation is CASSKGTVQETQYF.

This clone is classed as medium-sized. This chain's CDR3 is CASAQGANTEAFF. DNA of the CDR3: TGTGCCAGCGCGCAGGGGGCGAACACTGAAGCTTTCTTT. V is TRBV9 and J is TRBJ1-1; TRBD1 aligns across 8 bases. The germline V gene encodes CDR1 SGDLS and CDR2 YYNGEE. V shed 7 bases and J 1 base; nucleotides not matched to a gene: 3. This CDR3 has 13 amino acids.

V is TRBV20-1 and J is TRBJ2-7; tentatively, D is TRBD2 (5 bases). The CDR3 loop spans 10 amino acids. Germline V gene data show CDR1 as DFQATT and CDR2 as SNEGSKA (reference sequence). Trimming cost V 5 bases and J 9 bases, with 11 bases left between them. This chain's CDR3 is CSAAGEGQYF. The CDR3 nucleotides read TGCAGTGCTGCGGGCGAGGGGCAGTACTTC.